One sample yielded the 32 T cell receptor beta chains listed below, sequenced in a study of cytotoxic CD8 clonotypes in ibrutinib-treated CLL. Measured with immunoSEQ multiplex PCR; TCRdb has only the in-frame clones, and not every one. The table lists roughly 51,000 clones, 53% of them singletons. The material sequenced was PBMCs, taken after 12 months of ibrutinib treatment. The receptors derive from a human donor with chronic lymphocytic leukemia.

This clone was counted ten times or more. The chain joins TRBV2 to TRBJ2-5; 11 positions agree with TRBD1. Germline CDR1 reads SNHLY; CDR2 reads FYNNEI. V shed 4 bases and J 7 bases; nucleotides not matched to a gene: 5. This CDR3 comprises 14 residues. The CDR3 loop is CASSGTGGARTQYF. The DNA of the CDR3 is TGTGCCAGCAGTGGGACAGGGGGCGCGCGGACCCAGTACTTC.

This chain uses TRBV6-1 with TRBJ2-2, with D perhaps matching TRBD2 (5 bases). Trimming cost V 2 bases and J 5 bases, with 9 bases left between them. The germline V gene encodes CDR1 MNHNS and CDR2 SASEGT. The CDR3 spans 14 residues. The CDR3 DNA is TGTGCCAGCAGTGAATACCCGGGGACCGGGGAGCTGTTTTTT. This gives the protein CASSEYPGTGELFF.

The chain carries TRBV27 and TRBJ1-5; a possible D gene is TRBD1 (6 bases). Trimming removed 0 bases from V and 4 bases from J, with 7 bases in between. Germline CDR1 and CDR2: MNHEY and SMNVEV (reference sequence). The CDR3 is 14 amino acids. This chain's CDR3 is CASSLSGGNQPQHF. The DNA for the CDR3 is TGTGCCAGCAGTTTATCAGGGGGGAATCAGCCCCAGCATTTT.

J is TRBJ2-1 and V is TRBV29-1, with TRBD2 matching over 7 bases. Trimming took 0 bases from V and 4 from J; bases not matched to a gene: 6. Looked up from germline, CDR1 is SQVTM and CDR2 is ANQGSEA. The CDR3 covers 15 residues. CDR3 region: CSVEDTASGYNEQFF. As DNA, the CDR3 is TGCAGCGTTGAAGATACCGCTAGCGGTTACAATGAGCAGTTCTTC.

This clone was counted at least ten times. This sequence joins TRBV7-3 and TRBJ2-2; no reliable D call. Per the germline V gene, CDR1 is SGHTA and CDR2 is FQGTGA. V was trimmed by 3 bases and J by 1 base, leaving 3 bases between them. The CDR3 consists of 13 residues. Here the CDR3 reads CASSFGNTGELFF. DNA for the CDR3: TGTGCCAGCAGCTTCGGGAACACCGGGGAGCTGTTTTTT. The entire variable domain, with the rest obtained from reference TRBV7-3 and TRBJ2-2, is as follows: GAGVSQTPSNKVTEKGKYVELRCDPISGHTALYWYRQSLGQGPEFLIYFQGTGAADDSGLPNDRFFAVRPEGSVSTLKIQRTERGDSAVYLCASSFGNTGELFFGEGSRLTVL.

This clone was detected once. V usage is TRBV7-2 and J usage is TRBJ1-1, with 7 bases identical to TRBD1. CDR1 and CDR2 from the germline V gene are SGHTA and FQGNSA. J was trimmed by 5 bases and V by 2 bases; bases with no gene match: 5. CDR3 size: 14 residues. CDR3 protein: CASSLSTGRTEAFF. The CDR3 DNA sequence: TGTGCCAGCAGCTTATCGACAGGGCGGACTGAAGCTTTCTTT.

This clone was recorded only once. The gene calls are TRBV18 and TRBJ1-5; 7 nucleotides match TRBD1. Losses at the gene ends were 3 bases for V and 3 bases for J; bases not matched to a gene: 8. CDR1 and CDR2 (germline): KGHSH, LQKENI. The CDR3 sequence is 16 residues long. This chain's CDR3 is CASSPFPGQHNQPQHF. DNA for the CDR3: TGTGCCAGCTCACCTTTTCCGGGACAGCACAATCAGCCCCAGCATTTT.

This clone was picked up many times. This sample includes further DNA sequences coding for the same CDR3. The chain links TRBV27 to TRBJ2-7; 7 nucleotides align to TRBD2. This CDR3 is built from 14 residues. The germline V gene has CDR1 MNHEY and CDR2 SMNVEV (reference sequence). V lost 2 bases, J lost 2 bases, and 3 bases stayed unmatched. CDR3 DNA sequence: TGTGCCAGCAGTTTAGGCGGGGGTACCTACGAGCAGTACTTC. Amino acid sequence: CASSLGGGTYEQYF.

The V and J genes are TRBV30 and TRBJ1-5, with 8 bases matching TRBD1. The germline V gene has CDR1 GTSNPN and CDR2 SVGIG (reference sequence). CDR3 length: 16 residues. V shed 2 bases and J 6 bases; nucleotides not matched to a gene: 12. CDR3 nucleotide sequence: TGTGCCTGGAGTATCGGTTCAGGGGGCATAGGTCAGCCCCAGCATTTT. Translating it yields CAWSIGSGGIGQPQHF. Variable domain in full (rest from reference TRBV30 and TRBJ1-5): SQTIHQWPATLVQPVGSPLSLECTVEGTSNPNLYWYRQAAGRGLQLLFYSVGIGQISSEVPQNLSASRPQDRQFILSSKKLLLSDSGFYLCAWSIGSGGIGQPQHFGDGTRLSIL.

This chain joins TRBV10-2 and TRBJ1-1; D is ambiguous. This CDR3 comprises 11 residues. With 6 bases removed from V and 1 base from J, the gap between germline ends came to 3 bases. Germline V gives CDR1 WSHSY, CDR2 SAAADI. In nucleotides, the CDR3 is TGCGCCAGCAGGGAGAACACTGAAGCTTTCTTT. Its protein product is CASRENTEAFF.

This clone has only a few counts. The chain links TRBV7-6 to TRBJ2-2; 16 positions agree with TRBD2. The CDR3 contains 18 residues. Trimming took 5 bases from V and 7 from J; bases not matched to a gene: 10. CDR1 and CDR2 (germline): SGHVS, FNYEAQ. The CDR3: CASSPWGLAGGPIGELFF. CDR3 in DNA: TGTGCCAGCAGCCCCTGGGGACTAGCGGGAGGGCCGATCGGGGAGCTGTTTTTT.

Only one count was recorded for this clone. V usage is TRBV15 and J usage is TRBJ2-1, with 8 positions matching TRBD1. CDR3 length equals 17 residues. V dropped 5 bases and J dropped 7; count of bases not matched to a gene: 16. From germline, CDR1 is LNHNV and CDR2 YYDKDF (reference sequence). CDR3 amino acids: CATSSRAPGTGGNEQFF. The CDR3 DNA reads TGTGCCACCAGCTCTAGGGCACCCGGGACAGGAGGAAATGAGCAGTTCTTC.

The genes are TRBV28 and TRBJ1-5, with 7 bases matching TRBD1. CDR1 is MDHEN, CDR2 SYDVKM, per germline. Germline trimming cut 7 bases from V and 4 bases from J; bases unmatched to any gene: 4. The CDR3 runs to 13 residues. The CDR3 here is CASKQGLNQPQHF. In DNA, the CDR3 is TGTGCCAGCAAACAGGGGTTGAATCAGCCCCAGCATTTT.

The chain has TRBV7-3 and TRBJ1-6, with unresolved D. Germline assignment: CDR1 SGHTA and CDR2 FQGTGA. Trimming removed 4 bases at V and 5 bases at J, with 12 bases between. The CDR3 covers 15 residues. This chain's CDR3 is CASSSSGNNNSPLHF. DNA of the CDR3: TGTGCCAGCAGCTCATCGGGAAACAATAATTCACCCCTCCACTTT.

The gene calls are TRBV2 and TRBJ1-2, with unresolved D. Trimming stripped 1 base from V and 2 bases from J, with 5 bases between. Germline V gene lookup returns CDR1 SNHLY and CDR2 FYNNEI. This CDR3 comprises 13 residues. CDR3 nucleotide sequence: TGTGCCAGCAGTGAAGGACGGAACTATGGCTACACCTTC. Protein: CASSEGRNYGYTF.

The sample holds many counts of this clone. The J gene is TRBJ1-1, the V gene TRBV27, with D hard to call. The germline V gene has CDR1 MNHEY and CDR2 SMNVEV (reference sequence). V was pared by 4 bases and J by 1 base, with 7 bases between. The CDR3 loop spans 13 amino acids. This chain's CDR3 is CASSWTGNTEAFF. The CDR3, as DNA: TGTGCCAGCAGTTGGACGGGGAACACTGAAGCTTTCTTT.

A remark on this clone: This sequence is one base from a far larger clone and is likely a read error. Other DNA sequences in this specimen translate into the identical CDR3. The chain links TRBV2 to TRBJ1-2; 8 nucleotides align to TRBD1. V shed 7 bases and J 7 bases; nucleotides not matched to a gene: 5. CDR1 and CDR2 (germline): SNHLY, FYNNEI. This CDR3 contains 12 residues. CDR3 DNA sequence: TGTGCCAGCACGGTCAGGGGGCTTGGCTACACCTTC. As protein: CASTVRGLGYTF.

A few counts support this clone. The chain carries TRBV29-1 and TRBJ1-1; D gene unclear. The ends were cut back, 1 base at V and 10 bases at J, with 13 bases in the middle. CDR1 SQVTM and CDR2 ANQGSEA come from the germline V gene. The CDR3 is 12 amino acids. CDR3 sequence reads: CSVEAGRFGAFF. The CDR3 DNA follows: TGCAGCGTTGAAGCAGGTCGGTTCGGAGCTTTCTTT.

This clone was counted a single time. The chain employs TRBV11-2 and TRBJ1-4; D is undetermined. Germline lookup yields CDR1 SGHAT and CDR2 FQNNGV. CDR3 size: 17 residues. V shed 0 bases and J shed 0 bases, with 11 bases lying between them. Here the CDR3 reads CASSLDETRATNEKLFF. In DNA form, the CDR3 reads TGTGCCAGCAGCTTAGATGAAACGCGAGCAACTAATGAAAAACTGTTTTTT.

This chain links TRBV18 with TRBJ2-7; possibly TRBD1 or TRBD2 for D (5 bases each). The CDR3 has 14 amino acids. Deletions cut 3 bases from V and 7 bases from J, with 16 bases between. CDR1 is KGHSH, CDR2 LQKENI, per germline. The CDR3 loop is CASSPGTASGEQYF. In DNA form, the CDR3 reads TGTGCCAGCTCACCCGGGACCGCCTCGGGGGAGCAGTACTTC.

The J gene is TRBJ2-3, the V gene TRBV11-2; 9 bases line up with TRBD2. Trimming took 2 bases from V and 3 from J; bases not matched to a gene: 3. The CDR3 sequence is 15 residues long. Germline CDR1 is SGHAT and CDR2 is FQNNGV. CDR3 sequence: CASSLSSGKTDTQYF. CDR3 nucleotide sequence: TGTGCCAGCAGCTTATCTAGCGGGAAAACAGATACGCAGTATTTT.

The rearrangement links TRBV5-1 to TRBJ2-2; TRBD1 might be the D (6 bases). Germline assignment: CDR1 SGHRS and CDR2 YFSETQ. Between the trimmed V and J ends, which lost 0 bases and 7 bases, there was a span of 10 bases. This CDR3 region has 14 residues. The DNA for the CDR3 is TGCGCCAGCAGCTTGGAGGGGGTTGGCGGGGAGCTGTTTTTT. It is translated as CASSLEGVGGELFF.

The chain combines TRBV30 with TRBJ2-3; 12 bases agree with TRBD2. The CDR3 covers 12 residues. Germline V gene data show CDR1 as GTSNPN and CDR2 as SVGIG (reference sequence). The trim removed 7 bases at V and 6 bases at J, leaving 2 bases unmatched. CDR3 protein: CALTSGSDTQYF. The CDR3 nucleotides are TGTGCCTTGACTAGCGGGAGTGATACGCAGTATTTT.

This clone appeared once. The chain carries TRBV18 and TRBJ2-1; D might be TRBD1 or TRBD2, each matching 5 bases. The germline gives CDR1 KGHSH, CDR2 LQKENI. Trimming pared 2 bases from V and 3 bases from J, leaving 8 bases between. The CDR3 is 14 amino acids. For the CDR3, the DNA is TGTGCCAGCTCACCAGGGACCTACTACAATGAGCAGTTCTTC. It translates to CASSPGTYYNEQFF.

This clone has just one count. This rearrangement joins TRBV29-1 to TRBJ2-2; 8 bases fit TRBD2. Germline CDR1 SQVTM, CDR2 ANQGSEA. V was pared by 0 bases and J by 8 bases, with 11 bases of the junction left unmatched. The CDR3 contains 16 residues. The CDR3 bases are TGCAGCGTTGAAGATGGAGTAGCGGGACTTAAGGGGGAGCTGTTTTTT. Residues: CSVEDGVAGLKGELFF.

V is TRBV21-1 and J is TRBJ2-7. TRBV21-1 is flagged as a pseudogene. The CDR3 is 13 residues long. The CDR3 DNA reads TGTGCCAGCAGCAAAGATCGGCACTACGAGCAGTACTTC. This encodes CASSKDRHYEQYF.

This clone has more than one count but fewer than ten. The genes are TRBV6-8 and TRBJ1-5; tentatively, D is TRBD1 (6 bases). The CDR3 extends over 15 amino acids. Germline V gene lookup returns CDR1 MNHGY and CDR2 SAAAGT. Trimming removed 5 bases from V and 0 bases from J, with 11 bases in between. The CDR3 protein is CASSKDRDSNQPQHF. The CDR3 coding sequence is TGTGCCAGCAGTAAGGACAGAGATAGCAATCAGCCCCAGCATTTT.

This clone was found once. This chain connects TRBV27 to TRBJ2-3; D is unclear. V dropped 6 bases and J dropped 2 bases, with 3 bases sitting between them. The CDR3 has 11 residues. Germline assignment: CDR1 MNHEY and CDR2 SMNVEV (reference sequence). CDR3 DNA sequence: TGTGCCAGCAGCCCCACAGATACGCAGTATTTT. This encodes CASSPTDTQYF.

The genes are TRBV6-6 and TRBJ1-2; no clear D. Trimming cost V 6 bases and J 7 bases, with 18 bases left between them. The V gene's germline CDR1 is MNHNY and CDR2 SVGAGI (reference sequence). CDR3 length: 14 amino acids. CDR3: CASSPPGIAGGYTF. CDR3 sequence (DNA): TGTGCCAGCAGCCCACCCGGGATAGCTGGTGGCTACACCTTC.

The CDR3 DNA is TGTGCCAGCAGCTTCAATCCAGGGTATCAGCCCCAGCATTTT. Its protein is CASSFNPGYQPQHF. The rearrangement links TRBV7-2 to TRBJ1-5; D is possibly TRBD1 (5 bases). V lost 3 bases to trimming and J lost 5 bases, with 11 bases between them. The CDR3 extends over 14 amino acids. The germline V gene encodes CDR1 SGHTA and CDR2 FQGNSA.

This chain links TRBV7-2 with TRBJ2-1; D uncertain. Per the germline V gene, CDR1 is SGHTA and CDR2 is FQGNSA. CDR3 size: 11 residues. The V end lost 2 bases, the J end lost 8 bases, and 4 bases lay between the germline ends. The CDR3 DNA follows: TGTGCCAGCAGCTTATCGGATGAGCAGTTCTTC. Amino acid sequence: CASSLSDEQFF.

The CDR3 region is CASSRQGGNEKLFF. The DNA for the CDR3 is TGTGCCAGCAGCCGACAGGGGGGGAATGAAAAACTGTTTTTT. The chain couples TRBV9 to TRBJ1-4; 9 nucleotides align to TRBD1. J lost 5 bases, V lost 4 bases, and 3 bases had no gene match. The germline V gene has CDR1 SGDLS and CDR2 YYNGEE. The CDR3 covers 14 residues.